The text below deals with one T cell receptor (beta chain). Its specificity is unknown. Generated by immunoSEQ multiplex PCR, the TCRdb table keeps only in-frame clones and is missing some. This table holds 72,000 or so clones, around 87% found once. Trimming took 0 bases from V and 6 from J, leaving 18 bases between them. The germline CDR1 and CDR2 sequences are SGHTA and FQGNSA. The CDR3 extends over 17 amino acids. The sample originates from a study of OX40 agonist ivuxolimab in advanced cancers. As for the study in general: The patients' treatment was ivuxolimab, an agonistic anti-OX40 (CD134) antibody. Partial responses were recorded for three patients, including one with hepatocellular carcinoma and two with cutaneous melanoma.

Study conclusions and caveats: No antigen was identified for the clonally expanded peripheral T cells.

The J gene is TRBJ2-1, the V gene TRBV7-2; TRBD2 is a possible D gene (7 bases). This receptor was obtained from an adult with an advanced solid tumor such as melanoma, head and neck, liver or kidney cancer. The specimen comprised CD4+ or CD8+ T cells sorted from blood, sampled in a trial of the OX40 agonist ivuxolimab. CDR3 DNA: TGTGCCAGCAGCTTAGCCGGAGTATTAGGGGGGGGCAATGAGCAGTTCTTC. Encoded protein: CASSLAGVLGGGNEQFF.